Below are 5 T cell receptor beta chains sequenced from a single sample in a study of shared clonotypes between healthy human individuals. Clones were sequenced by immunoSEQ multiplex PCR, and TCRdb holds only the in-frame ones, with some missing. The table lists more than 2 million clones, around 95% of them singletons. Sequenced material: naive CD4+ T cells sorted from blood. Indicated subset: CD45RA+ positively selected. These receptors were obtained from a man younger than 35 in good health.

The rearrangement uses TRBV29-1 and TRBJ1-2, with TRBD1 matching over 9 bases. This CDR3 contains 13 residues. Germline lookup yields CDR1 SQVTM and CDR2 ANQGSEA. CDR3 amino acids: CVYRDRANYGYTF. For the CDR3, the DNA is TGCGTTTACCGGGACAGGGCTAACTATGGCTACACCTTC. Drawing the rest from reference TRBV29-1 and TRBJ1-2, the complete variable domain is SAVISQKPSRDICQRGTSLTIQCQVDSQVTMMFWYRQQPGQSLTLIATANQGSEATYESGFVIDKFPISRPNLTFSTLTVSNMSPEDSSIYLCVYRDRANYGYTFGSGTRLTVV.

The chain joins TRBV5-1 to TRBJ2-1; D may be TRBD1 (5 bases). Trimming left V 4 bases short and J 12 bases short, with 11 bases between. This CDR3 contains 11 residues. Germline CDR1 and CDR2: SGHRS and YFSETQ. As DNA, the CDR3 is TGCGCCAGCAGCCGATCAAGGGGGCAGTTCTTC. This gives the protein CASSRSRGQFF.

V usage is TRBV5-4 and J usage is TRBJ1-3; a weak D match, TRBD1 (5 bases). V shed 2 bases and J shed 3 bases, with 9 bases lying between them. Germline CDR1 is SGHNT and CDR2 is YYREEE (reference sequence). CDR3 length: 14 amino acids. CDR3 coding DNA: TGTGCCAGCAGCTTAGGGGCCTATGGAAACACCATATATTTT. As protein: CASSLGAYGNTIYF.

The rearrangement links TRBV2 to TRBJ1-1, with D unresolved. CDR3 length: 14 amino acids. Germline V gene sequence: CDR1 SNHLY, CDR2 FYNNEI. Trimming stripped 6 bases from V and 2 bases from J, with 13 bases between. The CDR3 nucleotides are TGTGCCAGCAGCCAGGACCGCTCCAACACTGAAGCTTTCTTT. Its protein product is CASSQDRSNTEAFF.

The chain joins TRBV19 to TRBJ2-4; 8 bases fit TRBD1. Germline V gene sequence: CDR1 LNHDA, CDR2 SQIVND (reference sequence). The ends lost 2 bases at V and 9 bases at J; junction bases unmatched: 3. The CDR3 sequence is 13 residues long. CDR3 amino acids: CASSIQGAGIQYF. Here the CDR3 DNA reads TGTGCCAGTAGTATACAGGGGGCGGGCATTCAGTACTTC.